A selection of T cell receptor beta chains follows, all from one sample in a study of chemoradiotherapy in HPV16-positive cancers. Generated by immunoSEQ multiplex PCR, the TCRdb table keeps only in-frame clones and is missing some. The data show under 6,000 clones, 80% to 85% seen once. This material was collected from a patient who underwent chemoradiotherapy. Receptors originate from a human donor with HPV-associated anogenital cancer. Each CDR3 is given without its conserved first and last residue.

V gene,J gene,CDR3 protein
TRBV6-4,TRBJ1-6,ASSDNRANSPLH
TRBV16,TRBJ1-3,ASSQQGKSSGNTIY
TRBV4-1,TRBJ2-1,ASSQPGQGNEQF
TRBV19,TRBJ2-5,ASSATGRGETQY
TRBV5-4,TRBJ2-3,ASSFTGGDTQY
TRBV10-3,TRBJ2-3,ALSVADTDTQY
TRBV30,TRBJ2-2,AWGAYDKNTGELF
TRBV19,TRBJ2-1,ASTKSGTSGYNEQF
TRBV19,TRBJ2-1,ASSNRGRGYNEQF
TRBV21-1,TRBJ1-2,ASSKEGGGYT
TRBV4-1,TRBJ1-1,ASSLTLGAPEAF
TRBV5-5,TRBJ2-5,ASSAPGVGVGQETQY
TRBV9,TRBJ1-1,ASSPRPQGYTEAF
TRBV6-5,TRBJ1-1,ASSPYRGGEAF
TRBV7-3,TRBJ1-6,ASSSGPKIGSSYNSPLH
TRBV7-9,TRBJ1-3,ASSLERNTIY
TRBV28,TRBJ1-1,ASSFWGAEAF
TRBV5-8,TRBJ1-1,ASSLRGGNTEAF
TRBV30,TRBJ1-5,AWSRGERPQH
TRBV7-9,TRBJ1-2,ASSLAQAYGYT
TRBV12-5,TRBJ2-2,ASGFVMGGAVGELF
TRBV7-2,TRBJ1-5,ASSLGAGYGQPQH
TRBV4-3,TRBJ1-5,ASSQRPGIGQPQH
TRBV10-1,TRBJ2-3,ASSVRGGRDTQY
TRBV6-5,TRBJ1-3,ASSYSRLSGNTIY
TRBV7-9,TRBJ1-1,ASSLGGLGEAF
TRBV5-1,TRBJ1-4,ASSSGTGLEKLF
TRBV19,TRBJ1-1,ASSFRAGGGTEAF
TRBV7-2,TRBJ1-2,ASSNRANYGYT
TRBV14,TRBJ1-4,ASSRGTGVTNEKLF
TRBV6-5,TRBJ2-6,ASNYRVGSGANVLT
TRBV5-5,TRBJ1-6,ASSSSRGARDSPLH
TRBV5-8,TRBJ1-1,ASSSFQTRNTEAF
TRBV29-1,TRBJ2-1,SVGSSNEQF
TRBV6-1,TRBJ1-5,ASSERINQPQH
TRBV27,TRBJ2-1,ASSLWLAGGAYNEQF
TRBV30,TRBJ1-1,AWGRPNTEAF
TRBV5-1,TRBJ2-5,ASSPPMGLGQETQY
TRBV7-2,TRBJ1-2,ASSSTGLYGYT
TRBV14,TRBJ1-1,ASSPGARTFTEAF
TRBV4-1,TRBJ2-5,ASSQGSGQTQY
TRBV7-2,TRBJ2-7,ASSTSGAAWRRH
TRBV30,TRBJ1-3,AWSYGTGSGNTIY